This T cell receptor (beta chain) was sequenced in a study of OX40 agonist ivuxolimab in advanced cancers. Study-wide points: Among T cells, CD8+ cells averaged more expanded clones than CD4+ cells. Dosing at 0.1 to 3.0 mg/kg was accompanied by clonal expansion of CD4+ and CD8+ blood T cells by week 6.

Losses at the gene ends were 1 base for V and 1 base for J; bases not matched to a gene: 0. The length of the CDR3 is 14 residues. Germline-derived CDR1 and CDR2 are SGHNT and YENEEA. TCRdb's copy holds only in-frame clones and misses some; the assay was immunoSEQ multiplex PCR. The sample records about 50,000 clones, 85% to 90% being singletons. Details on this clone: What it binds is not known.

The specimen was CD4+ or CD8+ T cells sorted from blood, collected in a trial of the OX40 agonist ivuxolimab. V usage is TRBV11-3 and J usage is TRBJ1-1, with TRBD1 identical over 7 bases. This clonotype was obtained from an adult with an advanced solid tumor such as melanoma, head and neck, liver or kidney cancer. CDR3 in DNA: TGTGCCAGCAGCTTAGGACAGGGGAACACTGAAGCTTTCTTT. This translates into CASSLGQGNTEAFF.